This T cell receptor (beta chain) emerged from a study of T and B cells in COVID-19 patients. Germline V gene sequence: CDR1 SGHRS, CDR2 YFSETQ. The CDR3 length is 15 residues. Multiplex PCR with BIOMED2 TRB-A/B primer pools amplified TRB rearrangements. TCRdb independently ran MiXCR on the multiplex PCR reads; one entry per CDR3 protein. The table lists 2,500 to 4,000 distinct CDR3 sequences, about 23% of them singletons. From blood, roughly 220-550 ng of genomic DNA served as TRB template. Note on this clonotype: A junction boundary mismatches the germline segment, possibly from a read error.

Sequencing input: blood. This clonotype was sampled from a human donor with active COVID-19. This sequence joins TRBV5-1 and TRBJ2-7; the D gene is possibly TRBD2 (6 bases). The CDR3 here is CACSLEVGSLVEQYF. CDR3 DNA: TGCGCCTGCAGCTTGGAGGTCGGGAGCCTCGTCGAGCAGTACTTC.